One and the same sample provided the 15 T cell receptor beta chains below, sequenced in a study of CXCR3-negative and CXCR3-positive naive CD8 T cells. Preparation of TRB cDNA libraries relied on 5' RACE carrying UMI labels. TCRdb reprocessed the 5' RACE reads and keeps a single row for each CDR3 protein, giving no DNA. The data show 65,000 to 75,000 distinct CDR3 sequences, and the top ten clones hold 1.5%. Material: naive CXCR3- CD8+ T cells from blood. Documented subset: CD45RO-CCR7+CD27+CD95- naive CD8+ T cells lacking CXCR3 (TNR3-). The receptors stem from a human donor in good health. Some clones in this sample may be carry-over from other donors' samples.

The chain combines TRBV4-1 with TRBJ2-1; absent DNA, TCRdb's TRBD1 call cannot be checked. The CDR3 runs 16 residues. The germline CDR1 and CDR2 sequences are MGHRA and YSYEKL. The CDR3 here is CASSQSGTGGKNEQFF.

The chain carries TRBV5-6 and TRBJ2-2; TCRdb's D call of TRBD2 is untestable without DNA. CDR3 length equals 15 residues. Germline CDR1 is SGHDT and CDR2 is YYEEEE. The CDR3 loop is CASSFGTSNTGELFF.

The CDR3 loop is CSVADRAGDTQYF. The gene calls are TRBV29-1 and TRBJ2-3; lacking DNA, the TRBD1 call made by TCRdb goes unchecked. The CDR3 runs 13 residues. From germline, CDR1 is SQVTM and CDR2 ANQGSEA.

Here the CDR3 reads CSVAQGDEQYF. This chain uses TRBV29-1 with TRBJ2-7; the TRBD1 assignment by TCRdb is unverifiable without DNA. The CDR3 runs to 11 residues. Germline loops: CDR1 SQVTM, CDR2 ANQGSEA.

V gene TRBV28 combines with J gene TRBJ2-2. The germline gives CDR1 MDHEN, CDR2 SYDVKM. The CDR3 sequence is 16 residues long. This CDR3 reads CASSSLVTPNTGELFF.

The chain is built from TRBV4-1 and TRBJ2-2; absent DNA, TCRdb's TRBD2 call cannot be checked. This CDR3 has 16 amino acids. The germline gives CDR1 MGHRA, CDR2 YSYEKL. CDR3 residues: CASSAQPPSNTGELFF.

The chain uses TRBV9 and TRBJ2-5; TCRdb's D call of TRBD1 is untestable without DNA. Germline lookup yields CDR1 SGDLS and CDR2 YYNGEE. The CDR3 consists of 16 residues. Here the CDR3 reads CASSVEDRGLDETQYF.

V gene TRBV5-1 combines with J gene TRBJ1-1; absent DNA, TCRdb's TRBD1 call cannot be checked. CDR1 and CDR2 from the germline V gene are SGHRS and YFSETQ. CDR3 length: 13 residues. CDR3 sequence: CASSSEGAHEAFF.

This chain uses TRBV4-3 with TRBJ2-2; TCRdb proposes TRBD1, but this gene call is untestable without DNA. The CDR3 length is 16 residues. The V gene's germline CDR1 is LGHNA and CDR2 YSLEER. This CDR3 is CASSQDRQGLTGELFF.

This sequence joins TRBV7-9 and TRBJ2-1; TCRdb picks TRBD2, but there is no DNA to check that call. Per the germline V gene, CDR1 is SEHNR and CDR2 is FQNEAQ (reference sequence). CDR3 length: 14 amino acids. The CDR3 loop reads CASRAGTSPNEQFF. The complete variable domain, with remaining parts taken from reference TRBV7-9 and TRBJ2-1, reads DTGVSQNPRHKITKRGQNVTFRCDPISEHNRLYWYRQTLGQGPEFLTYFQNEAQLEKSRLLSDRFSAERPKGSFSTLEIQRTEQGDSAMYLCASRAGTSPNEQFFGPGTRLTVL.

CDR3 sequence: CSVEYEEGKVYEQYF. The gene calls are TRBV29-1 and TRBJ2-7; TCRdb names TRBD2, which stays unverified in the absence of DNA. Germline V gene sequence: CDR1 SQVTM, CDR2 ANQGSEA. This CDR3 region has 15 residues.

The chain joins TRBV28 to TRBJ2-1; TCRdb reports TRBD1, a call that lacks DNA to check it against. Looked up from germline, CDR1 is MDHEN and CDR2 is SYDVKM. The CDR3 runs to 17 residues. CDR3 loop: CASSLPSIRDRHNEQFF.

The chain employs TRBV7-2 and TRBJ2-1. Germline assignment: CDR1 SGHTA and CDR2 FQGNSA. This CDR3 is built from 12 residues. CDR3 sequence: CASSFWDNEQFF.

CDR3 in amino acids: CSVEDMSGEEVTRELFF. V is TRBV29-1 and J is TRBJ2-2; TCRdb designates TRBD2, a call that cannot be tested without DNA. Per the germline V gene, CDR1 is SQVTM and CDR2 is ANQGSEA. The CDR3 is 17 amino acids.

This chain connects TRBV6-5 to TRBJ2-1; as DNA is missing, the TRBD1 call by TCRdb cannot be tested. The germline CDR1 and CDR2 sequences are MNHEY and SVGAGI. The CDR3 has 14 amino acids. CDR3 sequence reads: CASSFGTGGEVQFF.